This T cell receptor (beta chain) was observed in a study of shared clonotypes between healthy human individuals. Deletions cut 5 bases from V and 3 bases from J, with 13 bases between. Germline V gene sequence: CDR1 SEHNR, CDR2 FQNEAQ (reference sequence). This CDR3 has 14 residues. Naivety among CD8 cells was defined by CD45RO negativity and positive CCR7 selection, thereby excluding terminally differentiated effector memory CD45RA+ cells. Donors had no recently reported acute infections or vaccinations and were HIV-negative. Profiling relied on immunoSEQ multiplex PCR, and the TCRdb table lists in-frame clones only, not all of them. The data show hundreds of thousands of clones, 85% to 95% seen once.

The source is a woman in her twenties or thirties in good health. The V and J genes are TRBV7-9 and TRBJ1-2; D call uncertain. Source material: naive CD8+ T cells sorted from blood. In DNA form, the CDR3 reads TGTGCCAGCAGCCCTAGACCGAGAGACTATGGCTACACCTTC. Its translation: CASSPRPRDYGYTF. The full variable domain, its missing parts supplied by reference TRBV7-9 and TRBJ1-2, is DTGVSQNPRHKITKRGQNVTFRCDPISEHNRLYWYRQTLGQGPEFLTYFQNEAQLEKSRLLSDRFSAERPKGSFSTLEIQRTEQGDSAMYLCASSPRPRDYGYTFGSGTRLTVV.